This passage covers 22 T cell receptor beta chains from one sample sequenced in a study of blood T cell repertoires in COVID-19 (dated by TCRdb to 2020 to 2022). The library was prepared using the immunoSEQ multiplex PCR assay. Held by TCRdb, this immuneACCESS table contains in-frame sequences only and omits some clones. Under half of the omission traces to an unresolved V gene where checked; the cause of the rest is unknown. The sample table contains approximately 200,000 clones; only one count was recorded for approximately 90% of them. Over 0.95% of the sample comes from the top ten. Specimen: PBMCs or T cells enriched from blood (not recorded which). The receptor source for this set is a man under 40 who had recovered from COVID-19.

The chain couples TRBV7-9 to TRBJ1-4, with TRBD1 identical over 7 bases. Germline values: CDR1 SEHNR, CDR2 FQNEAQ (reference sequence). This CDR3 is 17 amino acids long. The V and J ends lost 1 base and 0 bases, in that order; junction bases with no gene match: 5. The CDR3 nucleotides read TGTGCCAGCAGCTTAGTTTGGACAGGTGCAACTAATGAAAAACTGTTTTTT. Its translation is CASSLVWTGATNEKLFF.

The chain carries TRBV19 and TRBJ2-7; 8 bases are a match to TRBD1. Looked up from germline, CDR1 is LNHDA and CDR2 is SQIVND (reference sequence). V trimming: 5 bases; J trimming: 4 bases; junction bases outside the gene matches: 10. There are 15 residues in the CDR3. As DNA, the CDR3 is TGTGCCAGTAGTTCCCAGACAGGGGTCGGATACGAGCAGTACTTC. Amino acids: CASSSQTGVGYEQYF.

The chain has TRBV7-7 and TRBJ2-7; 10 bases align to TRBD1. The CDR3 has 14 residues. Germline CDR1 is SSHAT and CDR2 is FNYEAQ (reference sequence). The J segment lost 5 bases and the V segment lost 5 bases, leaving 6 bases of the junction unmatched. The CDR3 DNA follows: TGTGCCAGCAGCAGACAGGGGGCGAAGGACGAGCAGTACTTC. Translation: CASSRQGAKDEQYF.

The V gene is TRBV6-2 or TRBV6-3, the J gene TRBJ2-5; 8 bases fit TRBD1. Unmatched junction bases numbered 5, after V lost 2 bases and J lost 3 bases. The germline V gene has CDR1 MNHEY and CDR2 SVGEGT. This CDR3 spans 15 amino acids. Here the CDR3 DNA reads TGTGCCAGCAGTTACCGGACAGGGATGAAAGAGACCCAGTACTTC. Translated: CASSYRTGMKETQYF.

The chain carries TRBV10-3 and TRBJ2-7, with D perhaps TRBD2 (6 bases). CDR3 length: 15 amino acids. Trimming cost V 0 bases and J 2 bases, with 11 bases left between them. From germline, CDR1 is ENHRY and CDR2 SYGVKD. CDR3 region: CAISESWTTTYEQYF. CDR3 DNA sequence: TGTGCCATCAGTGAGTCGTGGACTACCACCTACGAGCAGTACTTC.

The genes are TRBV28 and TRBJ2-2, with TRBD2 identical over 8 bases. With V trimmed by 10 bases and J by 6 bases, 10 bases remained unmatched. The CDR3 covers 14 residues. Germline CDR1 and CDR2: MDHEN and SYDVKM. This CDR3 is CATVTSVKAGELFF. CDR3 bases: TGTGCCACCGTGACTAGCGTTAAAGCCGGGGAGCTGTTTTTT.

The V call is TRBV25-1, the J call TRBJ2-7, with 7 bases fitting TRBD2. J gave up 1 base and V 5 bases, and 5 bases lay outside the gene matches. The germline V gene has CDR1 MGHDK and CDR2 SYGVNS. This CDR3 has 14 residues. CDR3 protein: CASSPAGTSYEQYF. The CDR3 DNA sequence: TGTGCCAGCAGTCCAGCGGGGACTTCCTACGAGCAGTACTTC.

V is TRBV27 and J is TRBJ1-6, with 10 bases fitting TRBD1. Germline CDR1 and CDR2: MNHEY and SMNVEV (reference sequence). This CDR3 region has 17 residues. With V trimmed by 4 bases and J by 6 bases, 9 bases remained unmatched. CDR3 coding DNA: TGTGCCAGCAGTTCACCTTCGACAGGGGGCCGTAATTCACCCCTCCACTTT. Residues: CASSSPSTGGRNSPLHF.

The V call is TRBV27, the J call TRBJ2-1, with a possible D match to TRBD2 (5 bases). CDR3 length: 19 residues. V dropped 1 base and J dropped 5 bases, with 24 bases sitting between them. From germline, CDR1 is MNHEY and CDR2 SMNVEV (reference sequence). Here the CDR3 reads CASSLLAVAGGFLNNEQFF. The CDR3 region has the DNA TGTGCCAGCAGTTTATTAGCTGTAGCTGGCGGGTTCCTAAACAATGAGCAGTTCTTC.

The chain carries TRBV18 and TRBJ2-5; 12 positions match TRBD2. The CDR3 length is 16 residues. V shed 3 bases, J shed 2 bases, and the junction held 4 bases outside the gene matches. Germline V CDR1 and CDR2: KGHSH, LQKENI. The CDR3 region has the DNA TGTGCCAGCTCACCGCGGACTAGCGGGGTACAAGAGACCCAGTACTTC. It specifies CASSPRTSGVQETQYF. The full variable domain, completed using reference TRBV18 and TRBJ2-5, is NAGVMQNPRHLVRRRGQEARLRCSPMKGHSHVYWYRQLPEEGLKFMVYLQKENIIDESGMPKERFSAEFPKEGPSILRIQQVVRGDSAAYFCASSPRTSGVQETQYFGPGTRLLVL.

In the case of this clone: The junction differs from germline at one of its ends, possibly a read error. The rearrangement uses TRBV27 and TRBJ2-2; D gene ambiguous. This CDR3 has 14 residues. The germline CDR1 and CDR2 sequences are MNHEY and SMNVEV (reference sequence). In DNA form, the CDR3 reads TGTGCCAGCAGATTATCCCCCCTTACCGGGGAGCTGTTTTTT. This sequence encodes CASRLSPLTGELFF.

This chain joins TRBV20-1 and TRBJ2-5; maybe TRBD2 (6 bases). The CDR3 loop spans 15 amino acids. Trimming removed 3 bases from V and 8 bases from J, with 22 bases in between. Germline V CDR1 and CDR2: DFQATT, SNEGSKA (reference sequence). For the CDR3, the DNA is TGCAGTGCTAGTAATATTTACGGGGGTACAAAAACCCAGTACTTC. The encoded protein is CSASNIYGGTKTQYF.

The chain employs TRBV19 and TRBJ2-1, with D possibly being TRBD1 (5 bases). Deletions cut 6 bases from V and 0 bases from J, with 9 bases between. The germline V gene has CDR1 LNHDA and CDR2 SQIVND (reference sequence). This CDR3 has 14 amino acids. The CDR3 DNA sequence: TGTGCCAGTAGGGACACTAACTCCTACAATGAGCAGTTCTTC. It specifies CASRDTNSYNEQFF.

V and J are TRBV6-2 or TRBV6-3 and TRBJ2-1; D unresolved. Per the germline V gene, CDR1 is MNHEY and CDR2 is SVGEGT. This CDR3 is 12 amino acids long. Between the trimmed V and J ends, which lost 5 bases and 6 bases, there was a span of 8 bases. This CDR3 is CASSVAPNEQFF. CDR3 coding DNA: TGTGCCAGCAGTGTGGCACCCAATGAGCAGTTCTTC.

The chain joins TRBV5-4 to TRBJ2-5, with 7 bases lining up with TRBD1. CDR1 and CDR2 from the germline V gene are SGHNT and YYREEE (reference sequence). After removal of 4 bases from V and 5 bases from J, the junction contained 5 bases not matched to a gene. This CDR3 is 13 amino acids long. The CDR3: CASSLGGAETQYF. The CDR3 nucleotides are TGTGCCAGCAGCCTAGGGGGCGCGGAGACCCAGTACTTC.

Here the CDR3 reads CASSFSGQNTGELFF. The CDR3 DNA reads TGTGCCAGCAGCTTCAGCGGGCAGAACACCGGGGAGCTGTTTTTT. The chain employs TRBV7-2 and TRBJ2-2; the D gene is possibly TRBD2 (6 bases). Trimming removed 3 bases from V and 1 base from J, with 9 bases in between. Germline V gene sequence: CDR1 SGHTA, CDR2 FQGNSA. There are 15 residues in the CDR3.

This clone was seen a single time. V usage is TRBV6-5 and J usage is TRBJ1-1; D remains ambiguous. The CDR3 length is 15 residues. Trimming removed 2 bases from V and 0 bases from J, with 10 bases in between. The germline CDR1 and CDR2 sequences are MNHEY and SVGAGI. The CDR3 DNA sequence: TGTGCCAGCAGTTACGCGGGTGGGATGAACACTGAAGCTTTCTTT. It is translated as CASSYAGGMNTEAFF.

The J gene is TRBJ2-3, the V gene TRBV9; 13 bases are a match to TRBD2. The junction had 7 bases not matched to a gene; V was cut back by 4 bases and J by 5 bases. The CDR3 length is 16 residues. The germline CDR1 and CDR2 sequences are SGDLS and YYNGEE. The CDR3 is CASSPLAGGPIDTQYF. The CDR3 nucleotides read TGTGCCAGCAGCCCACTAGCGGGGGGGCCGATAGATACGCAGTATTTT.

The chain links TRBV5-1 to TRBJ2-1, with D possibly TRBD1 on 5 matching bases. V lost 5 bases and J lost 4, with 16 bases in between. The germline V gene encodes CDR1 SGHRS and CDR2 YFSETQ. The CDR3 has 15 amino acids. CDR3 DNA sequence: TGCGCCAGCAGGGGGTCGGGTGGGGCTTACAATGAGCAGTTCTTC. Amino acids: CASRGSGGAYNEQFF. The entire variable domain, with the rest obtained from reference TRBV5-1 and TRBJ2-1, is as follows: KAGVTQTPRYLIKTRGQQVTLSCSPISGHRSVSWYQQTPGQGLQFLFEYFSETQRNKGNFPGRFSGRQFSNSRSEMNVSTLELGDSALYLCASRGSGGAYNEQFFGPGTRLTVL.

The chain employs TRBV7-9 and TRBJ2-7, with D possibly TRBD1 on 5 matching bases. Germline V gene data show CDR1 as SEHNR and CDR2 as FQNEAQ (reference sequence). The V gene lost 5 bases and the J gene lost 7 bases, with 18 bases spanning the gap. The CDR3 consists of 14 residues. CDR3 sequence reads: CASSPPTAPGEQYF. The CDR3 DNA reads as TGTGCCAGCAGCCCACCGACAGCCCCCGGGGAGCAGTACTTC.

With respect to this clone: Other DNA sequences in this specimen translate into the identical CDR3. This rearrangement joins TRBV5-1 to TRBJ2-1, with 7 bases lining up with TRBD2. This CDR3 region has 15 residues. Germline V gene lookup returns CDR1 SGHRS and CDR2 YFSETQ. V was pared by 0 bases and J by 3 bases, with 3 bases of the junction left unmatched. CDR3 sequence: CASSLESGGYNEQFF. CDR3 nucleotide sequence: TGCGCCAGCAGCTTGGAGTCGGGGGGCTACAATGAGCAGTTCTTC.

This clone was recorded only once. The chain combines TRBV11-3 with TRBJ2-5; 10 nucleotides agree with TRBD2. Germline CDR1 is SGHNT and CDR2 is YENEEA. Trimming at V came to 1 base and at J to 3 bases, leaving 5 bases not matched to a gene. The CDR3 has 16 amino acids. For the CDR3, the DNA is TGTGCCAGCAGCTTAGCTACTCTAGCGGGAGAAGAGACCCAGTACTTC. Translated: CASSLATLAGEETQYF.